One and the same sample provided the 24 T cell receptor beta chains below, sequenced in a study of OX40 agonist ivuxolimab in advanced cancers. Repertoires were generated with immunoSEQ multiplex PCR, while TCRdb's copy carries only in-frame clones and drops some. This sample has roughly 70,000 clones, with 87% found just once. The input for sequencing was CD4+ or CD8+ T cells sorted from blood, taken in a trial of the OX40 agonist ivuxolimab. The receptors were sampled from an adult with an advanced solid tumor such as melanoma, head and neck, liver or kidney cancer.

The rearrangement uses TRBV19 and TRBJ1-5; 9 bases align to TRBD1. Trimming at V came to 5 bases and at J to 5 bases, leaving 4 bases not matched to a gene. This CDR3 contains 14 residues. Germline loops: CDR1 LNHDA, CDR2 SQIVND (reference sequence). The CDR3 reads CASSLGQGYQPQHF. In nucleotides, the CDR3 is TGTGCCAGTAGTTTGGGACAGGGATATCAGCCCCAGCATTTT.

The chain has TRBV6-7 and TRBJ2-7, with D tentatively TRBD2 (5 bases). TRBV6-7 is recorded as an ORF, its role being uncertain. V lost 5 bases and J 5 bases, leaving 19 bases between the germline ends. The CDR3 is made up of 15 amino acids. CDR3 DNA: TGTGCCAGCAGTCACGGGATAGTAGCCGCGAACGAGCAGTACTTC. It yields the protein CASSHGIVAANEQYF.

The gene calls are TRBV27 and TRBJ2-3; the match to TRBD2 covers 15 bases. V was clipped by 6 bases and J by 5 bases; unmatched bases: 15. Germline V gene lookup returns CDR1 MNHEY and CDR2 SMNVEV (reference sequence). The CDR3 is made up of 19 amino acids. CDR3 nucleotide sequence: TGTGCCAGCAGCCTTTCTCCGGGACTAGCGGGAGGTAGGGTAGATACGCAGTATTTT. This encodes CASSLSPGLAGGRVDTQYF.

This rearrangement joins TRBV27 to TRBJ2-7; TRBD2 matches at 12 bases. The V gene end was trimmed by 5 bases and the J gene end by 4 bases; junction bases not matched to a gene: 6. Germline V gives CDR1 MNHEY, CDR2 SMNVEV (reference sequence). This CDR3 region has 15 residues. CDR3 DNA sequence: TGTGCCAGCAGTCGAGGACTAGCGGGAACATACGAGCAGTACTTC. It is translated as CASSRGLAGTYEQYF.

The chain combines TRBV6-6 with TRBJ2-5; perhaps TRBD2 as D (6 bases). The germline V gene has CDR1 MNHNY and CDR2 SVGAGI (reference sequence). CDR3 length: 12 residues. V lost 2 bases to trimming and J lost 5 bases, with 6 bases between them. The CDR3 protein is CASSYGGETQYF. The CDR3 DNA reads TGTGCCAGCAGTTACGGGGGGGAGACCCAGTACTTC.

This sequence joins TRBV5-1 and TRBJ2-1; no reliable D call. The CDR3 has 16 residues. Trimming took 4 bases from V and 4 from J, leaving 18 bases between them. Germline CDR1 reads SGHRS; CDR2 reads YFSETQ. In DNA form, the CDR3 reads TGCGCCAGCAGCCGCTCAGCAACACAATTATACAATGAGCAGTTCTTC. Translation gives CASSRSATQLYNEQFF.

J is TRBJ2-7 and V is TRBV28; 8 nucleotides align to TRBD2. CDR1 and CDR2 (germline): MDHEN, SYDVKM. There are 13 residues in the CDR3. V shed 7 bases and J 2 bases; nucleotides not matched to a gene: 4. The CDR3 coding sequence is TGTGCCAGCAAAAGCGGGAGTACCTACGAGCAGTACTTC. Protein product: CASKSGSTYEQYF.

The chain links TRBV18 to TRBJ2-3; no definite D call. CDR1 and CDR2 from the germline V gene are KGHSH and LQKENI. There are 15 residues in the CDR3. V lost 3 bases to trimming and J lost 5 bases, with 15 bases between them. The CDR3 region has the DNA TGTGCCAGCTCACCCCCCGCGTTGGCGCAAGATACGCAGTATTTT. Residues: CASSPPALAQDTQYF.

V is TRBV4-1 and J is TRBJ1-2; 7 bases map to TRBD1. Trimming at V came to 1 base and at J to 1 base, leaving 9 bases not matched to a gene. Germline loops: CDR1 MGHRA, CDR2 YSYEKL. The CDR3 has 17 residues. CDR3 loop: CASSQGRGGDSNYGYTF. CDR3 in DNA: TGCGCCAGCAGCCAAGGAAGAGGTGGGGACAGTAACTATGGCTACACCTTC.

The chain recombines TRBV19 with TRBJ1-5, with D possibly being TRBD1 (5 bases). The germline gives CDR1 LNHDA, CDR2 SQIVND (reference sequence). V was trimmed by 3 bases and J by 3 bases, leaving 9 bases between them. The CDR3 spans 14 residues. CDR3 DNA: TGTGCCAGTAGTATGGGACGGCACAATCAGCCCCAGCATTTT. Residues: CASSMGRHNQPQHF.

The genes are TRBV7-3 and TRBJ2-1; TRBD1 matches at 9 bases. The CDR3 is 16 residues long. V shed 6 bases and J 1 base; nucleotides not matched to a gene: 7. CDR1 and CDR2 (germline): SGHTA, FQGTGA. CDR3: CASSPTGGASYNEQFF. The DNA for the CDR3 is TGTGCCAGCAGTCCAACAGGGGGCGCATCCTACAATGAGCAGTTCTTC.

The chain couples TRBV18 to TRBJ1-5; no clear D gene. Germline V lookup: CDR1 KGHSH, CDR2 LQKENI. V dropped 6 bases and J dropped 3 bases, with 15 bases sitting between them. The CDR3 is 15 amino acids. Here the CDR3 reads CASSPIYVNNQPQHF. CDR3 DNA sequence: TGTGCCAGCTCGCCTATTTACGTAAACAATCAGCCCCAGCATTTT.

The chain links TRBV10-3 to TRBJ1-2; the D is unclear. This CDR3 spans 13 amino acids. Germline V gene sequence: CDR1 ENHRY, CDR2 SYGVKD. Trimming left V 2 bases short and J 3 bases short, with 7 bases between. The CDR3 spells CAISETTDYGYTF. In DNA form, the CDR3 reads TGTGCCATCAGTGAGACTACAGACTATGGCTACACCTTC.

Here the CDR3 DNA reads TGTGCCAGCAGCGGGCGGACAGGGGGCAAAGATACGCAGTATTTT. It is translated as CASSGRTGGKDTQYF. This rearrangement joins TRBV7-3 to TRBJ2-3, with 11 nucleotides matching TRBD1. V was clipped by 5 bases and J by 5 bases; unmatched bases: 6. The CDR3 sequence is 15 residues long. Germline CDR1 and CDR2: SGHTA and FQGTGA.

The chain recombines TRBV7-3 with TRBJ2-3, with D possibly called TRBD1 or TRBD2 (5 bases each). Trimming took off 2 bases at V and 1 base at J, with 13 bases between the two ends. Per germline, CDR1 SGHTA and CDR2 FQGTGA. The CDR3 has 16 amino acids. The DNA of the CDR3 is TGTGCCAGCAGCTTAGGGGCAGCGCGGGGCACAGATACGCAGTATTTT. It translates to CASSLGAARGTDTQYF.

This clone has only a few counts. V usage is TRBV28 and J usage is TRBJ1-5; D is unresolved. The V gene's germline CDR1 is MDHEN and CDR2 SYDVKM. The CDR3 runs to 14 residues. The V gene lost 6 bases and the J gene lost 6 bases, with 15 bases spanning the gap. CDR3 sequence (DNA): TGTGCCAGCAGCCCCTCCTGGATCCGTCAGCCCCAGCATTTT. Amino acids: CASSPSWIRQPQHF. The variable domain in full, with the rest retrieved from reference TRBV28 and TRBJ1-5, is DVKVTQSSRYLVKRTGEKVFLECVQDMDHENMFWYRQDPGLGLRLIYFSYDVKMKEKGDIPEGYSVSREKKERFSLILESASTNQTSMYLCASSPSWIRQPQHFGDGTRLSIL.

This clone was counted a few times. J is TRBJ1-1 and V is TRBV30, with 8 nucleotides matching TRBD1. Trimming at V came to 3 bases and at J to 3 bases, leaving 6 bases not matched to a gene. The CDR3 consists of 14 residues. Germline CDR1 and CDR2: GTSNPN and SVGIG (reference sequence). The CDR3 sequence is CAWRRQGKDTEAFF. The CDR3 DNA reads TGTGCCTGGAGAAGACAGGGGAAAGACACTGAAGCTTTCTTT.

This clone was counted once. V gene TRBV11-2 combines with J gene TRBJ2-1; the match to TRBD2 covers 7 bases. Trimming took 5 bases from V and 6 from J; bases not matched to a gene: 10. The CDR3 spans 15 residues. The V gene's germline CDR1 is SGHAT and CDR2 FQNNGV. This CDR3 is CASSPYAGAINEQFF. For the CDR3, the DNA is TGTGCCAGCAGCCCATATGCGGGAGCCATCAATGAGCAGTTCTTC.

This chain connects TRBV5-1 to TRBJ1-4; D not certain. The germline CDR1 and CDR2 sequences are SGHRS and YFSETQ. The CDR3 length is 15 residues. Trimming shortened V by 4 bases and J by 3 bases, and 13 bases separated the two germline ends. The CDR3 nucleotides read TGCGCCAGCAGCATTCTTGACGGCTCTAATGAAAAACTGTTTTTT. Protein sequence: CASSILDGSNEKLFF.

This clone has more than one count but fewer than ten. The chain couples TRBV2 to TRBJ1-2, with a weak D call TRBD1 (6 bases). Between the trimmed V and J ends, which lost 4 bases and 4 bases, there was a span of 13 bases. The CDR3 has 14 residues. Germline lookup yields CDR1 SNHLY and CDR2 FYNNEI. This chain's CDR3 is CASSAREGGYGYTF. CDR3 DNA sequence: TGTGCCAGCAGTGCCCGGGAAGGGGGCTATGGCTACACCTTC.

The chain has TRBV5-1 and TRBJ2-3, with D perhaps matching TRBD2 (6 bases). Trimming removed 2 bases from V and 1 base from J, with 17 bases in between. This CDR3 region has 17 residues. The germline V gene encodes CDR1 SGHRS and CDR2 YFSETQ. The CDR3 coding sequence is TGCGCCAGCAGCTTAGGTCCAGCGGGCCCTCGCACAGATACGCAGTATTTT. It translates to CASSLGPAGPRTDTQYF.

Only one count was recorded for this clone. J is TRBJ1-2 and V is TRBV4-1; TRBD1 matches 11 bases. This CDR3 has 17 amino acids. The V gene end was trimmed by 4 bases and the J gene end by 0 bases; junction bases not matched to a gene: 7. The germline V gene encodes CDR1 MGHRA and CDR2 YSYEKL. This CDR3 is CASSLRDRGFPNYGYTF. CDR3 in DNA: TGCGCCAGCAGCCTACGGGACAGGGGGTTCCCTAACTATGGCTACACCTTC.

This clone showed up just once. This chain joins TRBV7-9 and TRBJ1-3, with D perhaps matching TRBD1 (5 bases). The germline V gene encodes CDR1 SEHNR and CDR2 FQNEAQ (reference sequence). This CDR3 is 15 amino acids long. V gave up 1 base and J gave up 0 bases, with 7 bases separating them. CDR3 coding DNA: TGTGCCAGCAGCTTAGGAGGGGACTCTGGAAACACCATATATTTT. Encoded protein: CASSLGGDSGNTIYF.

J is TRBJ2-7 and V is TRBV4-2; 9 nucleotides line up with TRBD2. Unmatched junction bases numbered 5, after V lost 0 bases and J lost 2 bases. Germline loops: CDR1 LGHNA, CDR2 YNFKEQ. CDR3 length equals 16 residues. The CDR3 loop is CASSQELAGGTYEQYF. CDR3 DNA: TGTGCCAGCAGCCAAGAGTTGGCGGGAGGGACCTACGAGCAGTACTTC.